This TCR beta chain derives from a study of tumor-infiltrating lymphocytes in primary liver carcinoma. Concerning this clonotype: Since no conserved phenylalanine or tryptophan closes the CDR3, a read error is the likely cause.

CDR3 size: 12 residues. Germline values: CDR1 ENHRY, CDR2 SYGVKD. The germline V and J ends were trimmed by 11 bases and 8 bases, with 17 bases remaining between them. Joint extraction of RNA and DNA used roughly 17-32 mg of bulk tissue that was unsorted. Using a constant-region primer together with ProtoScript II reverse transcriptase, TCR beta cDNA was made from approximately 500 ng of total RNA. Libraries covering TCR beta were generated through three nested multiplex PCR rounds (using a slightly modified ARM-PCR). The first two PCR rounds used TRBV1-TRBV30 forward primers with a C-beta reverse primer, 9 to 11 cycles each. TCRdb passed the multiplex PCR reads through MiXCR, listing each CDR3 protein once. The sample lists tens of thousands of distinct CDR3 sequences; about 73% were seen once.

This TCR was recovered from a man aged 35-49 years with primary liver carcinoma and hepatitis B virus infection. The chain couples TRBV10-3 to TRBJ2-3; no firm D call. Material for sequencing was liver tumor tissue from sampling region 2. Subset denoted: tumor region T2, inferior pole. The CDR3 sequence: CACGNEIGTQYS. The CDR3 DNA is TGTGCCTGTGGTAATGAGATAGGTACGCAGTATTCT.